The T cell receptor beta chain described here comes from a study of T cells in Graves' hyperthyroidism and ophthalmopathy. Uncontrolled infections, other autoimmune diseases, pregnancy or lactation led to exclusion of patients. Diagnostic assessment was based on clinical symptoms, serum thyroxine and TRAb, thyroid ultrasound and orbital computed tomography. It was RNA transcripts that yielded the amplified TCR beta CDR3 regions. A set of HTBI primers served as the primers for a first-round RT-PCR of the TCR CDR3. TCRdb ran MiXCR on the multiplex PCR reads and lists one entry per CDR3 protein. The sample holds about 640,000 distinct CDR3 sequences, less than 25% seen once. Findings and caveats of the study: Among thyroid clonotypes expanded above 0.001, most also appeared in blood. A 13 V-J model separated ophthalmopathy from stable hyperthyroidism.

CDR3 length: 13 amino acids. V was trimmed by 4 bases and J by 3 bases, leaving 8 bases between them. Germline assignment: CDR1 SGHRS and CDR2 YFSETQ. There are many counts of this clonotype. Its antigen remains unidentified. This sequence originates from a man aged 25-40 years with Graves' ophthalmopathy. This rearrangement joins TRBV5-1 to TRBJ2-1; tentative D call: TRBD1 (6 bases). Sequencing was performed on blood. The CDR3 sequence is CASSRDNYNEQFF. The CDR3, as DNA: TGCGCCAGCAGCCGGGACAACTACAATGAGCAGTTCTTC.